This is a list of T cell receptor beta chains from one sample in a study of beta chain features in type 1 diabetes. The table came from immunoSEQ multiplex PCR; TCRdb's copy has only in-frame clones and leaves some out. The profile covers roughly 610,000 clones, with 15% to 17% appearing a single time and under 0.095% taken by the ten largest. Input material: naive CD4+ T cells from blood. The receptor set was obtained from a man in his late teens or twenties in good health. Each CDR3 is given with its conserved first and last residue. A D gene is named only where the DNA matches it firmly. A clone size is listed for some rows: how often the clone was seen (once, few, many), or a class if it is expanded.

few TRBJ1-5 - TRBV19 CASSTSNRNQPQHF TGTGCCAGTAGTACGAGCAATCGCAATCAGCCCCAGCATTTT
- TRBJ1-6 - TRBV6-1 CASSLLDSVNSPLHF TGTGCCAGCAGTTTACTTGACAGCGTCAATTCACCCCTCCACTTT
- TRBJ2-7 TRBD2 TRBV7-2 CASSTLAGAVLQQYF TGTGCCAGCAGCACGCTAGCGGGGGCGGTCCTCCAGCAGTACTTC
- TRBJ2-1 TRBD2 TRBV27 CASSPGTSGRNNEQFF TGTGCCAGCAGTCCTGGGACTAGCGGGAGGAACAATGAGCAGTTCTTC
few TRBJ2-5 - TRBV6-1 CASSEFIGRPSGTQYF TGTGCCAGCAGTGAATTCATTGGACGGCCTTCGGGGACCCAGTACTTC
- TRBJ2-7 TRBD1 TRBV9 CASSVDRGGYEQYF TGTGCCAGCAGCGTTGACAGGGGCGGGTACGAGCAGTACTTC
few TRBJ1-3 - TRBV7-8 CASSLLVSGNTIYF TGTGCCAGCAGCTTATTGGTCTCTGGAAACACCATATATTTT
- TRBJ2-2 - TRBV7-9 CASSPLLDTGELFF TGTGCCAGCAGCCCTCTTCTCGACACCGGGGAGCTGTTTTTT
- TRBJ2-7 TRBD2 TRBV9 CASARTSGSYEQYF TGTGCCAGCGCCCGGACTAGCGGGAGCTACGAGCAGTACTTC
- TRBJ2-7 TRBD1 TRBV7-9 CASSPGTGANYEQYF TGTGCCAGCAGCCCAGGGACAGGCGCAAACTACGAGCAGTACTTC
- TRBJ2-1 - TRBV5-1 CASSLEQEYNEQFF TGCGCCAGCAGCTTGGAACAGGAGTACAATGAGCAGTTCTTC
- TRBJ2-1 TRBD2 TRBV5-1 CASSLAGTSGFSSYNEQFF TGCGCCAGCAGCTTGGCCGGGACTAGCGGCTTCAGCTCCTACAATGAGCAGTTCTTC
- TRBJ2-7 - TRBV6-5 CASSYSMRGTYEQYF TGTGCCAGCAGTTACTCGATGAGGGGCACCTACGAGCAGTACTTC
- TRBJ2-1 TRBD1 TRBV7-2 CASSLGDRDRDEQFF TGTGCCAGCAGCTTAGGGGACCGGGACAGGGATGAGCAGTTCTTC
few TRBJ2-6 TRBD2 TRBV4-3 CASSQRLAGGPIGANVLTF TGCGCCAGCAGCCAGAGACTAGCGGGAGGGCCTATTGGGGCCAACGTCCTGACTTTC
few TRBJ2-6 - TRBV6-5 CAITLGAGANVLTF TGTGCCATCACACTGGGAGCTGGGGCCAACGTCCTGACTTTC
- TRBJ2-7 - TRBV9 CASSPEGNRAPYEQYF TGTGCCAGCAGCCCTGAGGGGAACAGGGCTCCCTACGAGCAGTACTTC
- TRBJ1-4 - TRBV5-1 CASSLVEGNEKLFF TGCGCCAGCAGCTTGGTGGAGGGGAATGAAAAACTGTTTTTT
- TRBJ1-1 TRBD1 TRBV28 CASNLMGDRRMNTEAFF TGTGCCAGCAATTTAATGGGGGACAGGAGGATGAACACTGAAGCTTTCTTT
- TRBJ2-1 TRBD1 TRBV4-3 CASSPDRGKEFF TGCGCCAGCAGCCCGGACAGGGGAAAAGAGTTCTTC
few TRBJ2-1 - TRBV27 CASSLWGASVQFF TGTGCCAGCAGTTTGTGGGGGGCTAGCGTGCAGTTCTTC
few TRBJ2-3 TRBD2 TRBV7-8 CASSSPGLAGITDTQYF TGTGCCAGCAGCTCCCCGGGACTAGCGGGAATCACAGATACGCAGTATTTT
- TRBJ2-2 - TRBV15 CATRRRGRNTGELFF TGTGCCACCCGACGCAGGGGTCGGAACACCGGGGAGCTGTTTTTT
few TRBJ2-7 - TRBV30 CAWSVGSGQNEQYF TGTGCCTGGAGTGTTGGGTCAGGGCAGAACGAGCAGTACTTC
few TRBJ2-2 - TRBV25-1 CASTKRTPNTGELFF TGTGCCAGCACCAAAAGGACACCGAACACCGGGGAGCTGTTTTTT
- TRBJ1-3 - TRBV4-3 CASSQVTSSGNTIYF TGCGCCAGCAGCCAAGTCACGAGCTCTGGAAACACCATATATTTT
few TRBJ2-7 - TRBV27 CASSFSPLFRGTPYEQYF TGTGCCAGCAGTTTCTCACCGCTCTTCAGGGGGACTCCTTACGAGCAGTACTTC
few TRBJ1-5 TRBD1 TRBV7-2 CASSLVAGGNQPQHF TGTGCCAGCAGCTTAGTGGCAGGGGGGAATCAGCCCCAGCATTTT
- TRBJ1-2 TRBD1 TRBV7-2 CASSLVAGQGRFGYTF TGTGCCAGCAGCTTAGTGGCGGGACAGGGCAGATTTGGCTACACCTTC
few TRBJ1-6 - TRBV18 CASSPEAGRGGSPLHF TGTGCCAGCTCACCAGAGGCAGGCCGCGGGGGTTCACCCCTCCACTTT
- TRBJ2-1 - TRBV5-1 CASSLIASSYNEQFF TGCGCCAGCAGCTTGATAGCGAGCTCCTACAATGAGCAGTTCTTC
- TRBJ2-1 - TRBV27 CASSWPDNEQFF TGTGCCAGCAGTTGGCCAGACAATGAGCAGTTCTTC
- TRBJ2-7 - TRBV7-2 CASSQLDYEQYF TGTGCCAGCAGCCAGCTAGACTACGAGCAGTACTTC
- TRBJ2-5 TRBD2 TRBV7-9 CASSPNSGTTILTQYF TGTGCCAGCAGCCCCAACTCCGGGACTACCATCCTCACCCAGTACTTC
few TRBJ1-2 - TRBV29-1 CSVERGGYYGYTF TGCAGCGTTGAGAGGGGAGGCTACTATGGCTACACCTTC
- TRBJ2-7 - TRBV5-1 CASSFGDSSYEQYF TGCGCCAGCAGCTTTGGCGATAGCTCCTACGAGCAGTACTTC
- TRBJ2-5 - TRBV21-1 CASSKVAAFERQGKETQYF TGTGCCAGCAGCAAAGTCGCGGCGTTTGAGAGGCAGGGGAAAGAGACCCAGTACTTC
- TRBJ2-5 - TRBV5-1 CASTSSETQYF TGCGCCAGCACGTCTAGCGAGACCCAGTACTTC
- TRBJ2-5 TRBD2 TRBV5-4 CASSLSGLVQETQYF TGTGCCAGCAGCTTGTCAGGACTAGTGCAAGAGACCCAGTACTTC
- TRBJ1-5 TRBD1 TRBV27 CASSSDRGNQPQHF TGTGCCAGCAGTTCCGACAGGGGGAATCAGCCCCAGCATTTT
- TRBJ2-7 - TRBV7-2 CASSLYRGGDEQYF TGTGCCAGCAGCTTATACAGGGGAGGTGACGAGCAGTACTTC
- TRBJ1-2 - TRBV29-1 CSGTGINYGYTF TGCAGCGGCACAGGGATCAACTATGGCTACACCTTC
- TRBJ1-5 TRBD1 TRBV15 CATSRDPGTETNQPQHF TGTGCCACCAGCAGAGATCCCGGGACAGAAACTAATCAGCCCCAGCATTTT
few TRBJ2-6 TRBD2 TRBV6-1 CASSDPSGRITGANVLTF TGTGCCAGCAGTGATCCTAGCGGGAGGATTACTGGGGCCAACGTCCTGACTTTC
- TRBJ2-5 - TRBV5-1 CASSLEAGQETQYF TGCGCCAGCAGCTTGGAGGCAGGACAAGAGACCCAGTACTTC
- TRBJ2-7 - TRBV6-5 CASSRNRADTYEQYF TGTGCCAGCAGTCGAAACCGGGCCGACACCTACGAGCAGTACTTC
- TRBJ2-1 - TRBV20-1 CSASSGYEQFF TGCAGTGCTAGCTCCGGGTATGAGCAGTTCTTC
few TRBJ1-4 - TRBV27 CASSFRAAGSEKLFF TGTGCCAGCAGTTTCCGGGCCGCCGGGAGTGAAAAACTGTTTTTT
few TRBJ2-3 - TRBV4-3 CASSQDPPLQGRGDTQYF TGCGCCAGCAGCCAAGATCCTCCATTACAGGGCCGGGGGGATACGCAGTATTTT